This T cell receptor (beta chain) was retrieved from a study of shared clonotypes between healthy human individuals. Overall study results and limits: Rarefaction analysis demonstrated incomplete sorted-subset sequencing notwithstanding large depth.

As regards this clone: Its antigen is still unknown. The sample holds other DNA sequences that translate to the same CDR3.

CD4+ cells underwent separation, giving CD45RA+ naive and CD45RA-negative memory subsets. Produced via immunoSEQ multiplex PCR; TCRdb's table is partial and in-frame only. Altogether over a million clones are present, about 80% being singletons, with the ten largest covering approximately 1.5%. Per germline, CDR1 SQVTM and CDR2 ANQGSEA. The CDR3 consists of 13 residues. J gave up 0 bases and V 6 bases, and 3 bases lay outside the gene matches. The source is a man between 18 and 35 years old in good health. The sample comprised memory CD4+ T cells sorted from blood. Subset of the sample: CD45RA-negative fraction. The gene calls are TRBV29-1 and TRBJ1-2, with 8 bases matching TRBD1. As DNA, the CDR3 is TGCAGCGTAAGGACAGGGACTAACTATGGCTACACCTTC. Encoded protein: CSVRTGTNYGYTF.